This T cell receptor beta chain derives from a study of blood T cell repertoires in COVID-19. Study-wide context: COVID-19 samples collected from the United States, Italy and Spain covered acute and convalescent phases. The analysed material was cDNA or gDNA that came from T cells, B-cell-depleted T cells, or PBMCs.

Per the authors' pipeline: The assay estimated nucleated cells by amplifying reference gene primers. The table came from immunoSEQ multiplex PCR; TCRdb's copy has only in-frame clones and leaves some out. V and J calls and clone size are copied from that table; D and trimming were computed from the DNA. Of fewer than 140,000 clones detected, approximately 84% appear once; the ten largest clones hold 13% to 15%. Trimming left V 5 bases short and J 0 bases short, with 17 bases between. The CDR3 sequence is 18 residues long. Germline V gene lookup returns CDR1 LNHDA and CDR2 SQIVND (reference sequence).

The specimen sequenced was peripheral blood. This chain connects TRBV19 to TRBJ1-6; D is ambiguous. This TCR was recovered from a woman in her sixties with acute or convalescent COVID-19. The CDR3 region is CASSPSFTPGSYNSPLHF. In nucleotides, the CDR3 is TGTGCCAGTAGTCCCTCATTCACTCCTGGCTCCTATAATTCACCCCTCCACTTT.